This TCR beta chain derives from a study of T cell responses to AZD1222 COVID-19 vaccine. General study findings and limits: Seropositive status at baseline applied to only five or six AZD1222 recipients. Clonal diversity may have been underestimated in mostly white British donors.

Libraries were prepared by immunoSEQ multiplex PCR; TCRdb keeps only in-frame clonotypes and omits some of them. The sample includes 100,000 to 150,000 clones, around 92% of them seen just once. In germline, CDR1 is SGHTA, CDR2 FQGNSA. Deletions cut 2 bases from V and 2 bases from J, with 10 bases between. The CDR3 consists of 15 residues. Comments on this clone: The antigen is not known.

This chain links TRBV7-2 with TRBJ1-5; D is possibly TRBD1 (6 bases). The clonotype comes from an adult in good health. Sample: peripheral blood, taken on day 0 of AZD1222 vaccination. The CDR3 region is CASSLWGQGNQPQHF. Here the CDR3 DNA reads TGTGCCAGCAGCTTATGGGGGCAGGGCAATCAGCCCCAGCATTTT. Full variable domain (remainder filled in from reference TRBV7-2 and TRBJ1-5): GAGVSQSPSNKVTEKGKDVELRCDPISGHTALYWYRQSLGQGLEFLIYFQGNSAPDKSGLPSDRFSAERTGGSVSTLTIQRTQQEDSAVYLCASSLWGQGNQPQHFGDGTRLSIL.